Listed below are T cell receptor beta chains from one sample, sequenced in a study of regulatory T cells in long-lasting Graves disease. TCRdb reprocessed the multiplex PCR reads via MiXCR and lists one record per CDR3 protein. The sample includes under 500,000 distinct CDR3 sequences, around 20% of them seen just once. Sequenced here: peripheral blood mononuclear cells (PBMCs), sampled when the disease was refractory, from a patient treated with antithyroid drugs. All receptors come from a female donor with Graves disease. Each CDR3 is given with its conserved first and last residue. Fields, in order: clone size, J gene, V gene, D gene, CDR3 protein, CDR3 DNA. The D gene is left open where the match is weak. Where a row states a size, it is once, few, many or the class of an expanded clone; other rows omit it.

clone size: many
J gene: TRBJ2-6
V gene: TRBV6-5
D gene: -
CDR3 protein: CASRYRETNVLTF
CDR3 DNA: TGTGCCAGCAGGTACAGGGAAACCAACGTCCTGACTTTC

clone size: -
J gene: TRBJ2-3
V gene: TRBV29-1
D gene: -
CDR3 protein: CSVPPSRASTDTQYF
CDR3 DNA: TGCAGCGTCCCCCCTTCTCGGGCCAGCACAGATACGCAGTATTTT

clone size: few
J gene: TRBJ2-7
V gene: TRBV29-1
D gene: -
CDR3 protein: CSVEGLDSYEQYF
CDR3 DNA: TGCAGCGTTGAAGGCCTAGACTCCTACGAGCAGTACTTC

clone size: few
J gene: TRBJ2-2
V gene: TRBV19
D gene: TRBD2
CDR3 protein: CASSRAGALYTGELFF
CDR3 DNA: TGTGCCAGTAGTAGAGCGGGAGCCCTATACACCGGGGAGCTGTTTTTT

clone size: few
J gene: TRBJ2-7
V gene: TRBV5-1
D gene: TRBD2
CDR3 protein: CASSRLAGGSYEQYF
CDR3 DNA: TGCGCCAGCAGCCGACTAGCGGGGGGCTCCTACGAGCAGTACTTC

clone size: -
J gene: TRBJ2-1
V gene: TRBV28
D gene: -
CDR3 protein: CASSSPPSRSDNEQFF
CDR3 DNA: TGTGCCAGCAGTTCCCCCCCCAGCCGGAGCGACAATGAGCAGTTCTTC

clone size: few
J gene: TRBJ2-1
V gene: TRBV28
D gene: -
CDR3 protein: CASSFPPPSSYNEQFF
CDR3 DNA: TGTGCCAGCAGTTTTCCCCCACCGAGCTCCTACAATGAGCAGTTCTTC

clone size: few
J gene: TRBJ2-1
V gene: TRBV29-1
D gene: TRBD2
CDR3 protein: CSVGRLAGTGEQFF
CDR3 DNA: TGCAGCGTTGGCCGACTAGCGGGAACCGGTGAGCAGTTCTTC

clone size: many
J gene: TRBJ1-1
V gene: TRBV15
D gene: -
CDR3 protein: CATSRGVMNTEAFF
CDR3 DNA: TGTGCCACCAGCCGAGGAGTAATGAACACTGAAGCTTTCTTT

clone size: many
J gene: TRBJ1-1
V gene: TRBV6-1
D gene: -
CDR3 protein: CASRDRWNTEAFF
CDR3 DNA: TGTGCCAGCAGAGACAGGTGGAACACTGAAGCTTTCTTT

clone size: -
J gene: TRBJ2-7
V gene: TRBV19
D gene: -
CDR3 protein: CASSREPPPYEQYF
CDR3 DNA: TGTGCCAGTAGTCGAGAACCCCCCCCCTACGAGCAGTACTTC

clone size: many
J gene: TRBJ2-7
V gene: TRBV7-2
D gene: TRBD2
CDR3 protein: CASSLERGSEQYF
CDR3 DNA: TGTGCCAGCAGCTTAGAGCGGGGGTCCGAGCAGTACTTC

clone size: many
J gene: TRBJ2-5
V gene: TRBV20-1
D gene: TRBD2
CDR3 protein: CSARSWGGRREGQYQETQYF
CDR3 DNA: TGCAGTGCTAGATCCTGGGGCGGGCGGCGGGAGGGACAATACCAAGAGACCCAGTACTTC

clone size: -
J gene: TRBJ1-6
V gene: TRBV15
D gene: -
CDR3 protein: CATSREGGTNSPLHF
CDR3 DNA: TGTGCCACCAGCAGAGAAGGGGGGACTAATTCACCCCTCCACTTT

clone size: -
J gene: TRBJ2-2
V gene: TRBV19
D gene: TRBD1
CDR3 protein: CASSPRTGKVTGELFF
CDR3 DNA: TGTGCCAGTAGCCCCCGGACAGGGAAGGTCACCGGGGAGCTGTTTTTT

clone size: -
J gene: TRBJ1-1
V gene: TRBV7-6
D gene: -
CDR3 protein: CASTSGGTGTEAFF
CDR3 DNA: TGTGCCAGCACCTCGGGGGGAACAGGAACTGAAGCTTTCTTT

clone size: many
J gene: TRBJ2-2
V gene: TRBV11-2
D gene: -
CDR3 protein: CASSSRDSPTGELFF
CDR3 DNA: TGTGCCAGCAGCTCCCGGGACTCACCCACCGGGGAGCTGTTTTTT

clone size: -
J gene: TRBJ1-1
V gene: TRBV29-1
D gene: -
CDR3 protein: CSVETGDTEAFF
CDR3 DNA: TGCAGCGTTGAGACTGGTGACACTGAAGCTTTCTTT

clone size: -
J gene: TRBJ2-1
V gene: TRBV9
D gene: -
CDR3 protein: CASSPRLGSNEQFF
CDR3 DNA: TGTGCCAGCAGCCCTCGACTAGGATCGAATGAGCAGTTCTTC

clone size: -
J gene: TRBJ2-2
V gene: TRBV20-1
D gene: TRBD1
CDR3 protein: CSARTGEHPGELFF
CDR3 DNA: TGCAGTGCTAGGACAGGGGAACATCCCGGGGAGCTGTTTTTT

clone size: many
J gene: TRBJ1-5
V gene: TRBV2
D gene: -
CDR3 protein: CASSPRQTNQPQHF
CDR3 DNA: TGTGCCAGCAGCCCCAGACAGACCAATCAGCCCCAGCATTTT

clone size: many
J gene: TRBJ1-5
V gene: TRBV20-1
D gene: -
CDR3 protein: CSASRLTGNSNQPQHF
CDR3 DNA: TGCAGTGCTAGTCGTTTGACTGGAAATAGCAATCAGCCCCAGCATTTT

clone size: few
J gene: TRBJ1-1
V gene: TRBV10-3
D gene: -
CDR3 protein: CAISNRDGMNTEAFF
CDR3 DNA: TGTGCCATCAGTAACCGGGATGGAATGAACACTGAAGCTTTCTTT

clone size: many
J gene: TRBJ2-7
V gene: TRBV28
D gene: TRBD1
CDR3 protein: CASSLFGFGTAWVEQYF
CDR3 DNA: TGTGCCAGCAGTTTATTCGGTTTTGGGACAGCATGGGTGGAGCAGTACTTC

clone size: few
J gene: TRBJ2-2
V gene: TRBV6-1
D gene: TRBD1
CDR3 protein: CASSWTGKNTGELFF
CDR3 DNA: TGTGCCAGCAGTTGGACAGGGAAGAACACCGGGGAGCTGTTTTTT

clone size: many
J gene: TRBJ2-5
V gene: TRBV18
D gene: -
CDR3 protein: CASSPSLQETQYF
CDR3 DNA: TGTGCCAGCTCACCGTCCCTCCAAGAGACCCAGTACTTC

clone size: once
J gene: TRBJ2-4
V gene: TRBV18
D gene: -
CDR3 protein: CASSHKDTLAKNIQYF
CDR3 DNA: TGTGCCAGCTCACACAAGGACACTTTAGCCAAAAACATTCAGTACTTC

clone size: -
J gene: TRBJ2-7
V gene: TRBV6-2/TRBV6-3
D gene: -
CDR3 protein: CASTIIAYEQYF
CDR3 DNA: TGTGCCAGCACCATTATAGCCTACGAGCAGTACTTC

clone size: many
J gene: TRBJ2-7
V gene: TRBV12-3/TRBV12-4
D gene: TRBD1
CDR3 protein: CASSSNLGQVPYEQYF
CDR3 DNA: TGTGCCAGCAGTTCCAACCTGGGACAGGTACCCTACGAGCAGTACTTC

clone size: many
J gene: TRBJ2-7
V gene: TRBV6-1
D gene: -
CDR3 protein: CASSGVREQYF
CDR3 DNA: TGTGCCAGCAGCGGGGTTCGGGAGCAGTACTTC

clone size: -
J gene: TRBJ1-1
V gene: TRBV4-1
D gene: -
CDR3 protein: CASGEVGEAFF
CDR3 DNA: TGCGCCAGCGGGGAGGTCGGGGAAGCTTTCTTT

clone size: -
J gene: TRBJ2-7
V gene: TRBV18
D gene: TRBD2
CDR3 protein: CATALAGGSYEQYF
CDR3 DNA: TGTGCCACCGCACTAGCGGGAGGATCCTACGAGCAGTACTTC

clone size: -
J gene: TRBJ2-5
V gene: TRBV9
D gene: -
CDR3 protein: CASSPYGGTETQYF
CDR3 DNA: TGTGCCAGCAGCCCCTACGGGGGCACGGAGACCCAGTACTTC

clone size: -
J gene: TRBJ2-7
V gene: TRBV2
D gene: -
CDR3 protein: CASSVGYYEQYF
CDR3 DNA: TGTGCCAGCAGTGTGGGCTATTACGAGCAGTACTTC

clone size: few
J gene: TRBJ2-4
V gene: TRBV29-1
D gene: TRBD1
CDR3 protein: CSVELGQGNIQYF
CDR3 DNA: TGCAGCGTTGAATTGGGACAGGGAAACATTCAGTACTTC

clone size: -
J gene: TRBJ2-1
V gene: TRBV6-2/TRBV6-3
D gene: TRBD2
CDR3 protein: CASSSTSRQFF
CDR3 DNA: TGTGCCAGCAGTTCGACTAGCAGGCAGTTCTTC

clone size: many
J gene: TRBJ1-4
V gene: TRBV20-1
D gene: TRBD1
CDR3 protein: CSARGDRGNEKLFF
CDR3 DNA: TGCAGTGCTAGGGGGGACAGGGGGAATGAAAAACTGTTTTTT

clone size: -
J gene: TRBJ2-7
V gene: TRBV5-1
D gene: -
CDR3 protein: CASSLVGSPPPYEQYF
CDR3 DNA: TGCGCCAGCAGCTTGGTGGGTTCACCGCCCCCCTACGAGCAGTACTTC

clone size: -
J gene: TRBJ1-6
V gene: TRBV10-3
D gene: -
CDR3 protein: CAIQSSYNSPLHF
CDR3 DNA: TGTGCCATCCAGAGCTCCTATAATTCACCCCTCCACTTT

clone size: few
J gene: TRBJ2-7
V gene: TRBV20-1
D gene: TRBD2
CDR3 protein: CSARDPAGASEQYF
CDR3 DNA: TGCAGTGCTAGAGACCCAGCGGGAGCTTCTGAGCAGTACTTC

clone size: many
J gene: TRBJ1-1
V gene: TRBV11-1
D gene: -
CDR3 protein: CASSFERSGENTEAFF
CDR3 DNA: TGTGCCAGCAGCTTTGAAAGGTCGGGGGAGAACACTGAAGCTTTCTTT